The 29 T cell receptor beta chains presented below share a single source sample, sequenced in a study of blood T cell repertoires in COVID-19. TCRdb's copy holds only in-frame clones and misses some; the assay was immunoSEQ multiplex PCR. This table has about 61,000 clones, 80% to 90% appearing once. The sample comprised peripheral blood. The receptors derive from a woman at least 80 years old with active COVID-19.

The V call is TRBV28, the J call TRBJ1-1, with D perhaps TRBD1 (6 bases). The CDR3 has 15 residues. Trimming pared 7 bases from V and 5 bases from J, leaving 20 bases between. Germline CDR1 is MDHEN and CDR2 is SYDVKM. CDR3 amino acids: CASTPGGGPSTEAFF. CDR3 nucleotide sequence: TGTGCCAGCACCCCTGGGGGGGGGCCAAGTACTGAAGCTTTCTTT.

The sample holds one count of this clone. This chain connects TRBV11-2 to TRBJ1-1, with D unresolved. CDR3 length: 15 amino acids. CDR1 is SGHAT, CDR2 FQNNGV, per germline. V shed 0 bases and J shed 0 bases, with 8 bases lying between them. CDR3 DNA sequence: TGTGCCAGCAGCTTAGAGGCAGGAATGAACACTGAAGCTTTCTTT. Protein product: CASSLEAGMNTEAFF.

The rearrangement uses TRBV6-5 and TRBJ2-3; D unclear. V lost 2 bases and J lost 2, with 14 bases in between. CDR1 MNHEY and CDR2 SVGAGI come from the germline V gene. This CDR3 contains 16 residues. The CDR3 here is CASSYVVSAVTDTQYF. The CDR3 nucleotides are TGTGCCAGCAGTTACGTGGTCAGCGCCGTCACAGATACGCAGTATTTT.

This clone has only one observation. This sequence joins TRBV7-9 and TRBJ2-2, with 8 nucleotides matching TRBD1. Germline-derived CDR1 and CDR2 are SEHNR and FQNEAQ (reference sequence). J gave up 0 bases and V 4 bases, and 4 bases lay outside the gene matches. The CDR3 is 16 residues long. In DNA form, the CDR3 reads TGTGCCAGCAGCTCAGGACAGGGCGCGAACACCGGGGAGCTGTTTTTT. Protein: CASSSGQGANTGELFF.

V gene TRBV5-5 combines with J gene TRBJ2-3; TRBD2 matches at 9 bases. V was pared by 4 bases and J by 5 bases, with 8 bases of the junction left unmatched. CDR1 SGHKS and CDR2 YYEKEE come from the germline V gene (reference sequence). The CDR3 is made up of 15 amino acids. Written as DNA, the CDR3 is TGTGCCAGCAGCGCACCTAGCGGGGCGGGAGATACGCAGTATTTT. This gives the protein CASSAPSGAGDTQYF. Supplemented by reference TRBV5-5 and TRBJ2-3, the full variable domain reads DAGVTQSPTHLIKTRGQQVTLRCSPISGHKSVSWYQQVLGQGPQFIFQYYEKEERGRGNFPDRFSARQFPNYSSELNVNALLLGDSALYLCASSAPSGAGDTQYFGPGTRLTVL.

The rearrangement links TRBV5-1 to TRBJ2-1, with D maybe TRBD2 (7 bases). The length of the CDR3 is 16 residues. The germline gives CDR1 SGHRS, CDR2 YFSETQ. Trimming removed 0 bases from V and 3 bases from J, with 13 bases in between. Written as DNA, the CDR3 is TGCGCCAGCAGCTTGGTGGAGGGGGGGCTCTACAATGAGCAGTTCTTC. It codes for CASSLVEGGLYNEQFF.

The V call is TRBV7-2, the J call TRBJ1-2; a possible D gene is TRBD1 (6 bases). The CDR3 loop spans 13 amino acids. V was trimmed by 3 bases and J by 7 bases, leaving 12 bases between them. Germline assignment: CDR1 SGHTA and CDR2 FQGNSA. The DNA for the CDR3 is TGTGCCAGCAGCTTTACAGGGACTAGTGGCTACACCTTC. As protein: CASSFTGTSGYTF. Supplemented by reference TRBV7-2 and TRBJ1-2, the full variable domain reads GAGVSQSPSNKVTEKGKDVELRCDPISGHTALYWYRQSLGQGLEFLIYFQGNSAPDKSGLPSDRFSAERTGGSVSTLTIQRTQQEDSAVYLCASSFTGTSGYTFGSGTRLTVV.

This clone has a single count. This chain uses TRBV25-1 with TRBJ2-5; tentatively, D is TRBD1 (5 bases). Per germline, CDR1 MGHDK and CDR2 SYGVNS. This CDR3 is 13 amino acids long. V was pared by 6 bases and J by 1 base, with 9 bases between. The CDR3 sequence: CASRKDIQETQYF. Written as DNA, the CDR3 is TGTGCCAGCAGGAAGGACATCCAAGAGACCCAGTACTTC.

This chain uses TRBV6-5 with TRBJ2-7; TRBD1 matches 11 bases. The CDR3 loop spans 16 amino acids. Per the germline V gene, CDR1 is MNHEY and CDR2 is SVGAGI. V shed 4 bases, J shed 3 bases, and the junction held 8 bases outside the gene matches. Here the CDR3 DNA reads TGTGCCAGCAGTTCTAACCCCGGGACAGGGGGCTACGAGCAGTACTTC. The encoded protein is CASSSNPGTGGYEQYF.

J is TRBJ2-3 and V is TRBV4-2; 8 bases agree with TRBD2. Germline CDR1 is LGHNA and CDR2 is YNFKEQ. The CDR3 extends over 15 amino acids. Trimming took 0 bases from V and 9 from J; bases not matched to a gene: 8. The DNA for the CDR3 is TGTGCCAGCAGCCAAGATAGCACGGGGGGGTCGACGCAGTATTTT. Protein sequence: CASSQDSTGGSTQYF.

V gene TRBV7-6 combines with J gene TRBJ2-1, with TRBD2 matching 11 bases. The CDR3 is 18 amino acids. V trimming: 4 bases; J trimming: 6 bases; junction bases outside the gene matches: 14. Germline V lookup: CDR1 SGHVS, CDR2 FNYEAQ. CDR3: CASSSTSGASYYFNEQFF. CDR3 in DNA: TGTGCCAGCAGCTCGACTAGCGGGGCCTCTTACTACTTCAATGAGCAGTTCTTC.

This chain connects TRBV5-1 to TRBJ2-1; 9 bases agree with TRBD2. Per the germline V gene, CDR1 is SGHRS and CDR2 is YFSETQ. V was pared by 0 bases and J by 8 bases, with 9 bases of the junction left unmatched. The CDR3 sequence is 16 residues long. The CDR3 protein is CASSLEGGGAWDEQFF. In nucleotides, the CDR3 is TGCGCCAGCAGCTTGGAAGGCGGGGGGGCCTGGGATGAGCAGTTCTTC.

The chain combines TRBV2 with TRBJ1-1, with 7 positions matching TRBD1. Germline V lookup: CDR1 SNHLY, CDR2 FYNNEI. CDR3 length equals 14 residues. V was pared by 4 bases and J by 5 bases, with 7 bases of the junction left unmatched. The CDR3 loop reads CASSAEGGGTEAFF. CDR3 nucleotides: TGTGCCAGCAGTGCTGAAGGGGGCGGGACTGAAGCTTTCTTT.

This clone appeared once. The chain recombines TRBV9 with TRBJ2-5, with a weak D call TRBD1 (5 bases). The V end was cut by 3 bases, the J end by 5 bases, with 11 bases between. Germline assignment: CDR1 SGDLS and CDR2 YYNGEE. The CDR3 is made up of 13 amino acids. CDR3 nucleotides: TGTGCCAGCAGCGGCAGGGCTAGGGAGACCCAGTACTTC. Residues: CASSGRARETQYF.

The CDR3 sequence is CASSSSWGAVRYEQFF. The DNA for the CDR3 is TGTGCCAGCAGCTCCAGTTGGGGAGCCGTAAGATATGAGCAGTTCTTC. The genes are TRBV7-9 and TRBJ2-1, with a weak D call TRBD2 (5 bases). CDR1 is SEHNR and CDR2 is FQNEAQ in the germline V gene (reference sequence). The CDR3 is made up of 16 amino acids. Trimming took 4 bases from V and 8 from J, leaving 21 bases between them.

V and J are TRBV7-9 and TRBJ2-2; perhaps TRBD1 as D (5 bases). This CDR3 contains 13 residues. Trimming cost V 6 bases and J 2 bases, with 7 bases left between them. Looked up from germline, CDR1 is SEHNR and CDR2 is FQNEAQ (reference sequence). The CDR3 nucleotides are TGTGCCAGCAGGCAGGGAAACACCGGGGAGCTGTTTTTT. Translated: CASRQGNTGELFF.

The V call is TRBV9, the J call TRBJ2-7; D perhaps matches TRBD1 (6 bases). The CDR3 covers 17 residues. V gave up 4 bases and J gave up 5 bases, with 25 bases separating them. Per the germline V gene, CDR1 is SGDLS and CDR2 is YYNGEE. CDR3 region: CASSPHPMGQGPHEQYF. Here the CDR3 DNA reads TGTGCCAGCAGCCCACACCCCATGGGCCAGGGGCCCCACGAGCAGTACTTC.

The chain carries TRBV2 and TRBJ2-3; no definite D call. CDR3 size: 16 residues. CDR1 is SNHLY, CDR2 FYNNEI, per germline. Trimming stripped 3 bases from V and 6 bases from J, with 19 bases between. The CDR3 bases are TGTGCCAGCAGTGACCCGAACTTTCCGCCACCCGATACGCAGTATTTT. Translation gives CASSDPNFPPPDTQYF.

This clone was observed a single time. This same CDR3 is encoded by further DNA sequences in the sample. The chain uses TRBV6-1 and TRBJ1-1; D is unclear. This CDR3 is built from 13 residues. Germline values: CDR1 MNHNS, CDR2 SASEGT. V lost 1 base, J lost 3 bases, and 6 bases lay in between. DNA of the CDR3: TGTGCCAGCAGTGAAGGGCGGTACACTGAAGCTTTCTTT. It codes for CASSEGRYTEAFF.

The J gene is TRBJ2-2, the V gene TRBV7-2; D possibly corresponds to TRBD1 (6 bases). The CDR3 runs to 16 residues. In germline, CDR1 is SGHTA, CDR2 FQGNSA. V shed 3 bases and J shed 2 bases, with 13 bases lying between them. Written as DNA, the CDR3 is TGTGCCAGCAGCTTCCACTGGACAGCCAACACCGGGGAGCTGTTTTTT. It specifies CASSFHWTANTGELFF.

This sequence joins TRBV5-5 and TRBJ1-5, with D possibly being TRBD1 (5 bases). V gave up 4 bases and J gave up 0 bases, with 11 bases separating them. Per the germline V gene, CDR1 is SGHKS and CDR2 is YYEKEE (reference sequence). The CDR3 is 15 residues long. CDR3 in DNA: TGTGCCAGCAGCGTGACAGCTTATAGCAATCAGCCCCAGCATTTT. As protein: CASSVTAYSNQPQHF.

This chain joins TRBV5-1 and TRBJ1-5; TRBD1 is a possible D gene (6 bases). Germline V CDR1 and CDR2: SGHRS, YFSETQ. V lost 2 bases and J lost 11, with 14 bases in between. The CDR3 spans 13 residues. CDR3 DNA sequence: TGCGCCAGCAGCTTAACAGCAGCAGGGGCCCAGCATTTT. It encodes CASSLTAAGAQHF.

The rearrangement uses TRBV3-1 (or the pseudogene TRBV3-2) and TRBJ1-1; 11 bases fit TRBD1. Germline CDR1 LGHDT, CDR2 YNNKEL (reference sequence). V gave up 6 bases and J gave up 1 base; unmatched junction bases: 1. This CDR3 is 14 amino acids long. DNA for the CDR3: TGTGCCAGCAGGGGGACAGGGGGGAACACTGAAGCTTTCTTT. Translated: CASRGTGGNTEAFF.

The rearrangement uses TRBV6-2 or TRBV6-3 and TRBJ2-3; D gene unclear. Trimming removed 5 bases at V and 0 bases at J, with 12 bases between. The CDR3 contains 15 residues. Germline V lookup: CDR1 MNHEY, CDR2 SVGEGT. This CDR3 is CASSPLGGSTDTQYF. The CDR3 nucleotides are TGTGCCAGCAGTCCCCTTGGCGGTAGCACAGATACGCAGTATTTT.

The V and J genes are TRBV6-4 and TRBJ2-3; 8 bases are a match to TRBD2. V gave up 2 bases and J gave up 4 bases; unmatched junction bases: 5. There are 15 residues in the CDR3. In germline, CDR1 is MRHNA, CDR2 SNTAGT. The CDR3 coding sequence is TGTGCCAGCAGTGACCATGACGGGGGGGCAGATACGCAGTATTTT. Its protein product is CASSDHDGGADTQYF.

The chain combines TRBV5-1 with TRBJ2-1; tentative D call: TRBD2 (6 bases). There are 15 residues in the CDR3. CDR1 and CDR2 (germline): SGHRS, YFSETQ. The germline V and J ends were trimmed by 0 bases and 4 bases, with 11 bases remaining between them. As DNA, the CDR3 is TGCGCCAGCAGCTTGGCGGGGGACCATTACAATGAGCAGTTCTTC. Its protein is CASSLAGDHYNEQFF.

The count of this clone is one. This chain joins TRBV4-1 and TRBJ2-7; possibly TRBD1 for D (6 bases). V was trimmed by 4 bases and J by 0 bases, leaving 16 bases between them. CDR3 length: 16 amino acids. Germline V gene sequence: CDR1 MGHRA, CDR2 YSYEKL. The CDR3 spells CASSRDRTLSSYEQYF. The CDR3 DNA reads TGCGCCAGCAGCCGAGACAGGACACTATCCTCCTACGAGCAGTACTTC.

The chain joins TRBV7-9 to TRBJ2-2, with 10 bases lining up with TRBD1. Germline CDR1 is SEHNR and CDR2 is FQNEAQ (reference sequence). The J segment lost 5 bases and the V segment lost 5 bases, leaving 5 bases of the junction unmatched. The CDR3 is 15 residues long. CDR3: CASSLGTGATGELFF. CDR3 coding DNA: TGTGCCAGCAGCCTCGGGACAGGGGCGACCGGGGAGCTGTTTTTT.

This sequence joins TRBV29-1 and TRBJ2-5; 11 bases map to TRBD2. J gave up 4 bases and V 4 bases, and 8 bases lay outside the gene matches. Germline-derived CDR1 and CDR2 are SQVTM and ANQGSEA. This CDR3 has 15 amino acids. CDR3 amino acids: CSVGLALAGGETQYF. The DNA for the CDR3 is TGCAGCGTTGGCCTCGCTCTAGCGGGGGGAGAGACCCAGTACTTC.